The sequence of this TCR beta chain was determined in a study of CD8 T cells in ankylosing spondylitis. This clonotype was seen at least ten times. The antigen is undetermined. A quantitative 5'-RACE method, one with molecular barcodes, was used to make TCR beta libraries. TCRdb ran MiXCR on the 5' RACE reads and lists one entry per CDR3 protein. The data show about 840,000 distinct CDR3 sequences, about an eighth seen once. Study observations and caveats: Blood of patients with ankylosing spondylitis appeared to be characterized by a TCR beta motif of eight highly homologous variants. Prior literature has documented some motif variants in synovial fluid and blood from reactive arthritis. Disease-linked clones were found to be CD8+ and relatively rare in peripheral blood. Significant enrichment of disease-linked clones was reported in matched ankylosing spondylitis synovial fluid.

Sequenced input: blood, either unsorted or a sorted T cell fraction (not recorded which). This receptor was identified in a male donor with ankylosing spondylitis.

The DNA of the CDR3 is TGTGCCATCAGCCCCTCAGAATATGGCTACACCTTC. The encoded protein is CAISPSEYGYTF. The rearrangement joins TRBV10-3 to TRBJ1-2; no firm D call. The CDR3 consists of 12 residues. V lost 6 bases, J lost 5 bases, and 10 bases lay in between. Germline V gives CDR1 ENHRY, CDR2 SYGVKD.